Listed here are 28 T cell receptor beta chains from one sample, sequenced in a study of T cells in Graves' hyperthyroidism and ophthalmopathy. TCR beta CDR3 sequences were amplified from RNA transcripts. RT-PCR in the first round (using the HTBI primer set) targeted the TCR CDR3. Each CDR3 protein gets one entry after TCRdb re-called the multiplex PCR reads with MiXCR. The data contain around 340,000 distinct CDR3 sequences, around a sixth of them singletons. The sample taken for sequencing was blood. The receptors were sampled from a woman between 45 and 65 years old with Graves' hyperthyroidism.

This clonotype has more than one count but fewer than ten. The V gene is TRBV5-4, the J gene TRBJ2-5, with D hard to call. Per the germline V gene, CDR1 is SGHNT and CDR2 is YYREEE (reference sequence). V was clipped by 1 base and J by 1 base, with 11 bases between them. The CDR3 is made up of 15 amino acids. CDR3: CASSLPSTRQETQYF. In DNA, the CDR3 is TGTGCCAGCAGCTTGCCCAGCACCCGCCAAGAGACCCAGTACTTC.

The J gene is TRBJ2-7, the V gene TRBV27; D is uncertain. CDR1 MNHEY and CDR2 SMNVEV come from the germline V gene (reference sequence). This CDR3 has 12 amino acids. V lost 6 bases and J 6 bases, leaving 12 bases between the germline ends. Written as DNA, the CDR3 is TGTGCCAGCAGCCCCTCTTCGTTCGAGCAGTACTTC. This gives the protein CASSPSSFEQYF.

The chain recombines TRBV9 with TRBJ2-1, with a possible D match to TRBD2 (5 bases). CDR1 SGDLS and CDR2 YYNGEE come from the germline V gene. The CDR3 runs to 16 residues. Trimming removed 4 bases from V and 3 bases from J, with 17 bases in between. CDR3 protein: CASSPQRAALYNEQFF. The CDR3 DNA follows: TGTGCCAGCAGCCCTCAGAGAGCGGCCCTCTACAATGAGCAGTTCTTC.

This clonotype occurred many times. J is TRBJ2-5 and V is TRBV3-1; D gene uncertain. CDR1 and CDR2 (germline): LGHDT, YNNKEL (reference sequence). V lost 0 bases and J 5 bases, leaving 16 bases between the germline ends. The CDR3 is 16 amino acids. The CDR3 loop is CASSQDLTAAGETQYF. In DNA, the CDR3 is TGTGCCAGCAGCCAAGATCTTACGGCGGCTGGGGAGACCCAGTACTTC.

This clonotype was detected many times. The genes are TRBV7-3 and TRBJ1-1, with D maybe TRBD1 (5 bases). The CDR3 has 13 residues. V was clipped by 5 bases and J by 7 bases, with 14 bases between them. CDR1 and CDR2 (germline): SGHTA, FQGTGA. The chain's CDR3 is CASSPGGQGEAFF. The CDR3 DNA reads as TGTGCCAGCAGCCCCGGGGGTCAGGGTGAAGCTTTCTTT.

This clonotype was picked up many times. Its ends do not fully match the called genes, so a read error is possible. This chain uses TRBV27 with TRBJ2-3, with D perhaps matching TRBD1 (5 bases). This CDR3 is 14 amino acids long. Germline CDR1 is MNHEY and CDR2 is SMNVEV (reference sequence). The CDR3 DNA reads as TGTGCCAGCGGTTTACAGGCCTACACAGATACGCAGTATTTT. Translating gives CASGLQAYTDTQYF.

This rearrangement joins TRBV5-6 to TRBJ2-3, with D perhaps TRBD1 (6 bases). Germline assignment: CDR1 SGHDT and CDR2 YYEEEE. The V end lost 4 bases, the J end lost 4 bases, and 13 bases lay between the germline ends. The CDR3 is made up of 14 amino acids. The CDR3 here is CASSRTGTADTQYF. The CDR3, as DNA: TGTGCCAGCAGCCGCACAGGGACCGCAGATACGCAGTATTTT.

In its sample, this clonotype was seen a few times. The chain employs TRBV2 and TRBJ1-2, with 9 bases that match TRBD1. Germline trimming cut 10 bases from V and 3 bases from J; bases unmatched to any gene: 15. Germline V gene sequence: CDR1 SNHLY, CDR2 FYNNEI. The length of the CDR3 is 16 residues. CDR3 loop: CAINQAPGQGDYGYTF. The CDR3 nucleotides read TGTGCCATCAACCAGGCCCCGGGACAGGGCGACTATGGCTACACCTTC.

This clonotype was seen at least ten times. The CDR3: CASSKGFNQPQHF. CDR3 bases: TGTGCCAGCAGCAAAGGGTTCAATCAGCCCCAGCATTTT. This chain joins TRBV11-2 and TRBJ1-5; the D is unclear. The CDR3 length is 13 residues. Trimming took off 5 bases at V and 3 bases at J, with 8 bases between the two ends. Per germline, CDR1 SGHAT and CDR2 FQNNGV. Looking up the rest from reference TRBV11-2 and TRBJ1-5 gives the full variable domain: EAGVAQSPRYKIIEKRQSVAFWCNPISGHATLYWYQQILGQGPKLLIQFQNNGVVDDSQLPKDRFSAERLKGVDSTLKIQPAKLEDSAVYLCASSKGFNQPQHFGDGTRLSIL.

This sequence joins TRBV19 and TRBJ2-1; possible D gene TRBD1, 6 bases. The CDR3 length is 15 residues. The V and J ends lost 4 bases and 0 bases respectively, with 10 bases between them. CDR1 is LNHDA and CDR2 is SQIVND in the germline V gene (reference sequence). CDR3: CASSTSGDSYNEQFF. In DNA form, the CDR3 reads TGTGCCAGTAGTACGTCAGGGGACTCCTACAATGAGCAGTTCTTC.

As to this clonotype: Possible read error: a much larger clone is one base away. The V call is TRBV15, the J call TRBJ2-7; D is unclear. The J call is doubtful: the DNA matches TRBJ2-1 better. Germline CDR1 reads LNHNV; CDR2 reads YYDKDF (reference sequence). The CDR3 totals 14 residues. CDR3 sequence: CATSRAGRSDEQFF. In nucleotides, the CDR3 is TGTGCCACCAGCAGAGCTGGGCGGTCCGACGAGCAGTTCTTC.

At least ten counts were recorded for this clonotype. The chain is built from TRBV12-5 and TRBJ1-1; D is unclear. The CDR3 length is 12 residues. With 9 bases removed from V and 6 bases from J, the gap between germline ends came to 14 bases. The V gene's germline CDR1 is LGHNT and CDR2 FRNRAP. In DNA, the CDR3 is TGTGCTAGCTGGGATCGGTACTCTGAAGCTTTCTTT. Its translation is CASWDRYSEAFF.

This clonotype was recorded at least ten times. The V gene is TRBV12-3 or TRBV12-4, the J gene TRBJ1-1; 10 positions agree with TRBD1. The CDR3 is 13 residues long. Trimming took 7 bases from V and 3 from J; bases not matched to a gene: 2. The chain's CDR3 is CASTDRGDTEAFF. The CDR3 nucleotides are TGTGCCAGCACGGACAGGGGGGACACTGAAGCTTTCTTT.

This clonotype occurred once. This chain uses TRBV29-1 with TRBJ2-7; 9 bases match TRBD1. With 7 bases clipped from V and 0 bases from J, the junction kept 16 bases outside the gene matches. The germline V gene encodes CDR1 SQVTM and CDR2 ANQGSEA. This CDR3 spans 17 amino acids. The CDR3 DNA is TGCAGCGGTGGGACAGGGTGGTATTACCGCAGCTCCTACGAGCAGTACGTC. It yields the protein CSGGTGWYYRSSYEQYV.

This clonotype was detected a few times. V and J are TRBV5-1 and TRBJ2-6; no clear D gene. V was pared by 2 bases and J by 4 bases, with 10 bases between. Germline V gene sequence: CDR1 SGHRS, CDR2 YFSETQ. The CDR3 extends over 15 amino acids. The CDR3 here is CASSFSAFGANVLTF. CDR3 nucleotides: TGCGCCAGCAGCTTTTCCGCGTTCGGGGCCAACGTCCTGACTTTC.

In its sample, this clonotype was seen many times. The chain combines TRBV28 with TRBJ1-5, with 8 bases lining up with TRBD1. CDR3 size: 16 residues. Unmatched junction bases numbered 7, after V lost 6 bases and J lost 0 bases. Germline V gives CDR1 MDHEN, CDR2 SYDVKM. CDR3 amino acids: CASSPRTGLSNQPQHF. The CDR3 region has the DNA TGTGCCAGCAGCCCTAGGACAGGGCTTAGCAATCAGCCCCAGCATTTT.

This clonotype appeared many times. This rearrangement joins TRBV30 to TRBJ2-7; D uncertain. Germline V gives CDR1 GTSNPN, CDR2 SVGIG (reference sequence). Trimming cost V 1 base and J 7 bases, with 8 bases left between them. The CDR3 is 11 amino acids. The CDR3 reads CAWSALLEQYF. The DNA of the CDR3 is TGTGCCTGGAGTGCCTTATTGGAGCAGTACTTC.

This clonotype occurred a few times. The V call is TRBV24-1, the J call TRBJ1-5; D ambiguous. The CDR3 runs to 12 residues. V lost 9 bases and J lost 3, with 8 bases in between. Germline-derived CDR1 and CDR2 are KGHDR and SFDVKD. This CDR3 is CATEEPNQPQHF. The CDR3 region has the DNA TGTGCCACCGAAGAGCCCAATCAGCCCCAGCATTTT.

This chain uses TRBV4-1 with TRBJ1-4; D is uncertain. This CDR3 region has 14 residues. Deletions cut 0 bases from V and 8 bases from J, with 10 bases between. CDR1 is MGHRA, CDR2 YSYEKL, per germline. The CDR3 nucleotides are TGCGCCAGCAGCCAAGATGCCGGGAGGGAAAAACTGTTTTTT. It encodes CASSQDAGREKLFF.

This clonotype showed up just a few times. The chain employs TRBV7-2 and TRBJ2-2; 13 bases fit TRBD2. Per germline, CDR1 SGHTA and CDR2 FQGNSA. With 5 bases clipped from V and 5 bases from J, the junction kept 8 bases outside the gene matches. The CDR3 runs 17 residues. The CDR3 region is CASSPGLAGVRTGELFF. Written as DNA, the CDR3 is TGTGCCAGCAGCCCCGGACTAGCGGGAGTTCGGACCGGGGAGCTGTTTTTT.

This clonotype was detected a few times. V usage is TRBV19 and J usage is TRBJ1-5; D gene uncertain. Germline V CDR1 and CDR2: LNHDA, SQIVND (reference sequence). The CDR3 extends over 16 amino acids. V was trimmed by 6 bases and J by 2 bases, leaving 17 bases between them. DNA of the CDR3: TGTGCCAGTAGACGACACCTCCTCGGGGGCAATCAGCCCCAGCATTTT. Protein: CASRRHLLGGNQPQHF.

This clonotype was detected ten times or more. This chain links TRBV28 with TRBJ1-1; D is ambiguous. Between the trimmed V and J ends, which lost 6 bases and 0 bases, there was a span of 8 bases. This CDR3 is 13 amino acids long. Germline V lookup: CDR1 MDHEN, CDR2 SYDVKM. The CDR3 bases are TGTGCCAGCAGCCCGGCACTGAACACTGAAGCTTTCTTT. Residues: CASSPALNTEAFF.

The sample holds many counts of this clonotype. V and J are TRBV12-3 or TRBV12-4 and TRBJ1-1, with 8 bases lining up with TRBD1. V lost 7 bases, J lost 1 base, and 5 bases stayed unmatched. The CDR3 length is 14 residues. Written as DNA, the CDR3 is TGTGCCAGCACTTGGGACAGGTGGAACACTGAAGCTTTCTTT. This translates into CASTWDRWNTEAFF.

This clonotype was recorded many times. J is TRBJ2-3 and V is TRBV3-1; D not certain. CDR1 is LGHDT and CDR2 is YNNKEL in the germline V gene (reference sequence). V lost 4 bases and J lost 4, with 9 bases in between. There are 13 residues in the CDR3. The CDR3 loop is CASSRYIADTQYF. The CDR3 DNA reads as TGTGCCAGCAGCCGCTATATTGCAGATACGCAGTATTTT.

This clonotype appeared a few times. The chain recombines TRBV7-9 with TRBJ2-5; 9 nucleotides match TRBD1. The CDR3 totals 17 residues. Trimming at V came to 5 bases and at J to 5 bases, leaving 15 bases not matched to a gene. Germline V gene data show CDR1 as SEHNR and CDR2 as FQNEAQ (reference sequence). Here the CDR3 reads CASSAIRDRVLGETQYF. Written as DNA, the CDR3 is TGTGCCAGCAGCGCTATCCGGGACAGGGTATTGGGGGAGACCCAGTACTTC.

This clonotype was observed many times. The chain combines TRBV11-1 with TRBJ1-2; D not certain. Germline V gene sequence: CDR1 SGHAT, CDR2 FQDESV (reference sequence). V was clipped by 5 bases and J by 6 bases, with 19 bases between them. The length of the CDR3 is 15 residues. CDR3 nucleotide sequence: TGTGCCAGCAGCGCGACCAAGTCGGCGTATCATGGCTACACCTTC. It encodes CASSATKSAYHGYTF.

The sample holds many counts of this clonotype. V usage is TRBV20-1 and J usage is TRBJ1-5; D remains ambiguous. The CDR3 is made up of 15 amino acids. Looked up from germline, CDR1 is DFQATT and CDR2 is SNEGSKA (reference sequence). V lost 1 base to trimming and J lost 1 base, with 11 bases between them. The CDR3, as DNA: TGCAGTGCTAGAGTGGGCCAATTCAGCAATCAGCCCCAGCATTTT. Translating it yields CSARVGQFSNQPQHF.

This clonotype was seen many times. The chain combines TRBV30 with TRBJ2-1; the D is unclear. This CDR3 region has 13 residues. The V end was cut by 7 bases, the J end by 3 bases, with 13 bases between. CDR1 and CDR2 (germline): GTSNPN, SVGIG (reference sequence). CDR3 amino acids: CASSSRSYNEQFF. DNA of the CDR3: TGTGCCTCCTCATCGCGGAGCTACAATGAGCAGTTCTTC.